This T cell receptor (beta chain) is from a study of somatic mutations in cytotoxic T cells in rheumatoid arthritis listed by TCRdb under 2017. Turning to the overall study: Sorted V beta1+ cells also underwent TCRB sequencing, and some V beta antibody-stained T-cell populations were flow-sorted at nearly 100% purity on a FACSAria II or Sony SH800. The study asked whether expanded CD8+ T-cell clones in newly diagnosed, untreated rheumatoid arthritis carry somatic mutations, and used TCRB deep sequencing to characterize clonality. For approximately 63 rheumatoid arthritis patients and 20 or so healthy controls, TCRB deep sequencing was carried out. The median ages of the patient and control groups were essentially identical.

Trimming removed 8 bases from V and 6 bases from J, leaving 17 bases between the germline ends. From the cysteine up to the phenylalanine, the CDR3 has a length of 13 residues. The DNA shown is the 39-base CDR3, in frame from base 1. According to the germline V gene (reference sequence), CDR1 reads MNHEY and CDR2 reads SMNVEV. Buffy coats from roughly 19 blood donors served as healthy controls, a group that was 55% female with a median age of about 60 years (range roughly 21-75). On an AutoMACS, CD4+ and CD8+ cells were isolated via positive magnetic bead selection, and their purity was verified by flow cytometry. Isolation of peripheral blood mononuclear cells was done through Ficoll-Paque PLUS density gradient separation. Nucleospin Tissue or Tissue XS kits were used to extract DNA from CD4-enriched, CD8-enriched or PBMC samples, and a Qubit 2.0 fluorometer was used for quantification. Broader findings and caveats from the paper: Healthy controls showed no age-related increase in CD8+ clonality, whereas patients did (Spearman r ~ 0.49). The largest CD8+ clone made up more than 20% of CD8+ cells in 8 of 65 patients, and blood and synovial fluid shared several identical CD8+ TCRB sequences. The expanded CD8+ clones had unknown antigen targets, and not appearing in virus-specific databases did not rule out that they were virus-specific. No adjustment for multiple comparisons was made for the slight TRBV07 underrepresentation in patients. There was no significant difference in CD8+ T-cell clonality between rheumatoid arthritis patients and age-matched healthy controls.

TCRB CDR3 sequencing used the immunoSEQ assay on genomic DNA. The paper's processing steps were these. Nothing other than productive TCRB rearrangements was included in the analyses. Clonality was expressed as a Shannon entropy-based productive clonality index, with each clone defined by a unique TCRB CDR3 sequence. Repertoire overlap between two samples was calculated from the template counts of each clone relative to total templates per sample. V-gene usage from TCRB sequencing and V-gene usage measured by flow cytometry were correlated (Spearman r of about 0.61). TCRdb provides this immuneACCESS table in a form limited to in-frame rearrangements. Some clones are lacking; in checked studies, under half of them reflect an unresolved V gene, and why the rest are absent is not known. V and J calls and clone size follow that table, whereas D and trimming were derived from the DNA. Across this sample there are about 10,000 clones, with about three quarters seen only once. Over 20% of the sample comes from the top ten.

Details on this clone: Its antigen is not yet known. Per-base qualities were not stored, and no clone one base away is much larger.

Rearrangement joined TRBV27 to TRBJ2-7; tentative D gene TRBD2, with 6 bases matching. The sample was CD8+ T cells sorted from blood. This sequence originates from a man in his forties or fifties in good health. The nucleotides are TGTGCCAGCGCAGCAGGGACTGGGCGCGAGCAGTACTTC. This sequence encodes CASAAGTGREQYF.